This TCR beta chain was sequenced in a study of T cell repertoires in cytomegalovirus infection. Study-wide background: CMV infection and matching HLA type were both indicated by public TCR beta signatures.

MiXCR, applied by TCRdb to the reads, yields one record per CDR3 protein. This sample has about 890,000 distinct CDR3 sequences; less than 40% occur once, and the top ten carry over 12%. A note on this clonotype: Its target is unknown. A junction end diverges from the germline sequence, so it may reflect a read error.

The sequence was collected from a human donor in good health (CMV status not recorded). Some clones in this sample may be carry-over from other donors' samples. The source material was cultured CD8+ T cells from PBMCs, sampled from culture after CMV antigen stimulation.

This CDR3 reads CASSLSGGAVETHYF. In DNA form, the CDR3 reads TGTGCCAGCAGCTTAAGCGGGGGGGCCGTGGAGACCCATTACTTC. This chain uses TRBV7-6 with TRBJ2-5, with 10 bases matching TRBD2. Germline-derived CDR1 and CDR2 are SGHVS and FNYEAQ. This CDR3 is 15 amino acids long.